Here is one T cell receptor beta chain with its context. Its matching antigen is unknown. V dropped 3 bases and J dropped 2 bases, with 13 bases sitting between them. This CDR3 spans 15 amino acids. From germline, CDR1 is LNHDA and CDR2 SQIVND (reference sequence). A single record per CDR3 protein comes from TCRdb applying MiXCR to the reads. The sample gives around 450,000 distinct CDR3 sequences, roughly 30% of which show up once; about an eighth is in the top ten. These data are taken from a study of T cell repertoires in cytomegalovirus infection. About the study: CMV infection plus the matching HLA type was flagged by public TCR beta signatures. Study outcomes and limitations: CMV carriers with the relevant HLA were identified by cumulative public TCR beta family frequency.

The clonotype originates from a human donor in good health (CMV status not recorded). Some clones in this sample may be carry-over from other donors' samples. The material sequenced was PBMCs. The chain combines TRBV19 with TRBJ1-1; no clear D. CDR3 sequence: CASSMERASNTEAFF. The CDR3, as DNA: TGTGCCAGTAGTATGGAGAGAGCCTCAAACACTGAAGCTTTCTTT.